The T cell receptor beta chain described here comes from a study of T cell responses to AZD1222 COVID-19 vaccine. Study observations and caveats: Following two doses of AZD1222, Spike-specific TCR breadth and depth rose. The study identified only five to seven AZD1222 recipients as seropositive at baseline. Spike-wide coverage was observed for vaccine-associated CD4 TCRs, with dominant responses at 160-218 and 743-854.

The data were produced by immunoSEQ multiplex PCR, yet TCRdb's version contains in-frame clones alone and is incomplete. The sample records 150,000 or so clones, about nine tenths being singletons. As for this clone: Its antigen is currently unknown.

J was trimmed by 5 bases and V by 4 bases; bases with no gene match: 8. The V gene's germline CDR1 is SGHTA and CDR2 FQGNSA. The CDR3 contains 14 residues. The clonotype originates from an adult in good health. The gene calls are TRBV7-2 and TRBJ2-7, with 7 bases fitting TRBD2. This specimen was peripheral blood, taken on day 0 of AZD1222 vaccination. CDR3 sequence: CASSYWGRGDEQYF. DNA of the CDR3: TGTGCCAGCAGCTATTGGGGCCGGGGGGACGAGCAGTACTTC.